The 14 T cell receptor beta chains reported below all come from one sample, sequenced in a study of T-cell memory formation after mild COVID-19. Each CDR3 protein gets one entry after TCRdb re-called the 5' RACE reads with MiXCR. This table holds over 150,000 distinct CDR3 sequences, about 18% found once. The sample was PBMCs or a T cell subset sorted from them (not recorded which). The receptors shown here come from a man aged 18 to 30 who had mild COVID-19 (a few samples of this study predate the infection). Cell type and time point are not known.

This clonotype was observed a few times. The chain has TRBV24-1 and TRBJ2-5; the match to TRBD2 covers 14 bases. Germline CDR1 KGHDR, CDR2 SFDVKD. The V and J ends lost 3 bases and 4 bases, in that order; junction bases with no gene match: 0. The CDR3 sequence is 15 residues long. CDR3 protein: CATSDGTSGGETQYF. As DNA, the CDR3 is TGTGCCACCAGTGATGGGACTAGCGGGGGAGAGACCCAGTACTTC.

There are a few counts of this clonotype. The chain couples TRBV7-2 to TRBJ2-5; TRBD2 agrees at 8 bases. With 6 bases clipped from V and 2 bases from J, the junction kept 8 bases outside the gene matches. Looked up from germline, CDR1 is SGHTA and CDR2 is FQGNSA. The CDR3 spans 15 residues. CDR3 nucleotide sequence: TGTGCCAGCAGAGCTAGCGGGCGGGGGCAAGAGACCCAGTACTTC. It yields the protein CASRASGRGQETQYF.

V and J are TRBV12-3 or TRBV12-4 and TRBJ1-5; no reliable D call. Trimming stripped 3 bases from V and 0 bases from J, with 6 bases between. The CDR3 runs to 14 residues. The CDR3, as DNA: TGTGCCAGCAGTTTTCGGTATAGCAATCAGCCCCAGCATTTT. Its translation is CASSFRYSNQPQHF.

This rearrangement joins TRBV20-1 to TRBJ2-5; D possibly corresponds to TRBD2 (7 bases). From germline, CDR1 is DFQATT and CDR2 SNEGSKA (reference sequence). Deletions cut 6 bases from V and 5 bases from J, with 16 bases between. The CDR3 spans 13 residues. The CDR3: CSASPAGAETQYF. In DNA form, the CDR3 reads TGCAGTGCCAGCCCCGCGGGGGCCGAGACCCAGTACTTC.

The table lists this clonotype with a few counts. J is TRBJ1-2 and V is TRBV5-1; 8 bases match TRBD1. V shed 3 bases and J 7 bases; nucleotides not matched to a gene: 5. The V gene's germline CDR1 is SGHRS and CDR2 YFSETQ. CDR3 size: 13 residues. CDR3 sequence reads: CASSSGQGGGYTF. In DNA form, the CDR3 reads TGCGCCAGCAGCTCCGGACAGGGTGGTGGCTACACCTTC.

This clonotype was picked up a small number of times. This rearrangement joins TRBV20-1 to TRBJ2-1; 8 bases align to TRBD2. Germline V gene lookup returns CDR1 DFQATT and CDR2 SNEGSKA (reference sequence). V shed 5 bases and J 6 bases; nucleotides not matched to a gene: 6. The CDR3 has 13 amino acids. The CDR3 here is CSAPGLGGNEQFF. In DNA form, the CDR3 reads TGCAGTGCTCCGGGACTAGGGGGCAATGAGCAGTTCTTC.

J is TRBJ1-2 and V is TRBV5-1; D is possibly TRBD1 (5 bases). Germline assignment: CDR1 SGHRS and CDR2 YFSETQ. The length of the CDR3 is 13 residues. V was cut by 1 base and J by 4 bases, with 8 bases left in between. CDR3 in DNA: TGCGCCAGCAGCTTGTCGCAGGGCTATGGCTACACCTTC. Its protein is CASSLSQGYGYTF.

J is TRBJ1-3 and V is TRBV6-6; the match to TRBD1 covers 8 bases. V trimming: 0 bases; J trimming: 8 bases; junction bases outside the gene matches: 3. The CDR3 is 14 residues long. CDR1 is MNHNY, CDR2 SVGAGI, per germline (reference sequence). This chain's CDR3 is CASSYSTGEDTIYF. Written as DNA, the CDR3 is TGTGCCAGCAGTTACTCGACAGGGGAGGACACCATATATTTT.

The CDR3 DNA follows: TGCAGTGCTAGAGATTTTAGTAGAGGTGGAAGGCAGTTCTTC. This translates into CSARDFSRGGRQFF. The V gene is TRBV20-1, the J gene TRBJ2-1, with unresolved D. The germline gives CDR1 DFQATT, CDR2 SNEGSKA (reference sequence). This CDR3 comprises 14 residues. V lost 0 bases, J lost 12 bases, and 18 bases lay in between.

This clonotype was counted between two and nine times. The chain couples TRBV5-4 to TRBJ1-1; D uncertain. The germline V gene has CDR1 SGHNT and CDR2 YYREEE (reference sequence). Trimming pared 6 bases from V and 11 bases from J, leaving 26 bases between. CDR3 length equals 15 residues. The CDR3 loop reads CASNDATAPRMGAFF. The CDR3 DNA reads TGTGCCAGCAACGACGCAACGGCTCCTAGAATGGGCGCTTTCTTT.

This clonotype was seen a handful of times. The chain has TRBV10-3 and TRBJ2-6; 7 positions match TRBD1. Germline V gene sequence: CDR1 ENHRY, CDR2 SYGVKD. The CDR3 consists of 20 residues. Trimming cost V 2 bases and J 0 bases; bases outside gene matches: 13. The CDR3 DNA sequence: TGTGCCATCAGTGAGGTCCTGTGGCAGGGGGTGTACTCTGGGGCCAACGTCCTGACTTTC. Its protein product is CAISEVLWQGVYSGANVLTF.

This clonotype appeared a few times. This chain uses TRBV9 with TRBJ2-7; no firm D call. CDR1 SGDLS and CDR2 YYNGEE come from the germline V gene. Deletions cut 0 bases from V and 0 bases from J, with 16 bases between. The CDR3 covers 17 residues. The CDR3 DNA reads as TGTGCCAGCAGCGTAGGGCATTTCTCCTCAACCTCCTACGAGCAGTACTTC. Translated: CASSVGHFSSTSYEQYF.

The chain joins TRBV5-5 to TRBJ2-3; D is ambiguous. CDR1 and CDR2 from the germline V gene are SGHKS and YYEKEE (reference sequence). This CDR3 has 14 residues. V was clipped by 1 base and J by 2 bases, with 8 bases between them. In nucleotides, the CDR3 is TGTGCCAGCAGCTTGAGATCTAACACAGATACGCAGTATTTT. It encodes CASSLRSNTDTQYF.

This clonotype was seen only a few times. This chain links TRBV6-2 or TRBV6-3 with TRBJ1-5; D is possibly TRBD1 (5 bases). The germline V gene encodes CDR1 MNHEY and CDR2 SVGEGT. The V end lost 3 bases, the J end lost 7 bases, and 13 bases lay between the germline ends. CDR3 length equals 14 residues. CDR3 sequence reads: CASSYRGGSQPQHF. CDR3 DNA sequence: TGTGCCAGCAGTTATCGTGGGGGAAGCCAGCCCCAGCATTTT.